The T cell receptor beta chain under discussion was sequenced for a study of regulatory T cells in long-lasting Graves disease. As for time point: newly diagnosed GD, antithyroid drugs for less than 3 months. Construction of the TCR library relied on RNA isolated from PBMCs. Assembly of TCR beta libraries relied on iRepertoire HTBI primers together with Arm-PCR of CDR3 regions. TCRdb re-derived calls from the multiplex PCR reads in MiXCR, one entry per CDR3 protein. In the table there are 550,000 or so distinct CDR3 sequences, 12% of which are singletons. These same records also appear under a second study, on T cells in Graves' hyperthyroidism and ophthalmopathy.

Sequencing used peripheral blood mononuclear cells (PBMCs), obtained at new diagnosis, from a patient treated with antithyroid drugs. The receptor's source is a woman in her 30s with Graves disease.

CDR3 protein: CASSTTAGLGNEQFF. CDR3 nucleotide sequence: TGTGCCAGCAGCACGACAGCGGGCTTGGGCAATGAGCAGTTCTTC. V is TRBV9 and J is TRBJ2-1, with TRBD2 as a possible D gene (6 bases). Germline V gene lookup returns CDR1 SGDLS and CDR2 YYNGEE. Deletions cut 4 bases from V and 6 bases from J, with 17 bases between. The CDR3 is 15 amino acids.